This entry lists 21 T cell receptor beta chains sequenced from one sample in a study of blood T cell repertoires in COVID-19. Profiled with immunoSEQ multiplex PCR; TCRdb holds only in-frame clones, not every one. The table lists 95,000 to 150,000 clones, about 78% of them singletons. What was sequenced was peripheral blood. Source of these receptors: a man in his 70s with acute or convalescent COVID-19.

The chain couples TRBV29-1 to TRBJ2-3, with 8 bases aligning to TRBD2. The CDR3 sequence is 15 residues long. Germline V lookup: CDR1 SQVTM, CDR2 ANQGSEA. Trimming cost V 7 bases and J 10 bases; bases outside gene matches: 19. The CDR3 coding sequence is TGCAGCGGGTTTAGCGGGGAGGTACCGTGGGGGGCGCAGTATTTT. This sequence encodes CSGFSGEVPWGAQYF.

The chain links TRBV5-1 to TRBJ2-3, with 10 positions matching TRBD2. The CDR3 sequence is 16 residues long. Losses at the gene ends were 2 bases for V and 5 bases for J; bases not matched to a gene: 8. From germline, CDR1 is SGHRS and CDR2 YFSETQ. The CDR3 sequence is CASSFSGGAVKDTQYF. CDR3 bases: TGCGCCAGCAGCTTCAGCGGGGGGGCCGTCAAAGATACGCAGTATTTT. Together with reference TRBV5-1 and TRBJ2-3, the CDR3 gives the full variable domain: KAGVTQTPRYLIKTRGQQVTLSCSPISGHRSVSWYQQTPGQGLQFLFEYFSETQRNKGNFPGRFSGRQFSNSRSEMNVSTLELGDSALYLCASSFSGGAVKDTQYFGPGTRLTVL.

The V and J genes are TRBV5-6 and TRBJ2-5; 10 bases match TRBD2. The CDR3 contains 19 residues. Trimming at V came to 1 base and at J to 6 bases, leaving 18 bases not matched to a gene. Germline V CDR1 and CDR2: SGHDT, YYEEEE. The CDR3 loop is CASSLRVSGGAWFSKTQYF. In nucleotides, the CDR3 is TGTGCCAGCAGCTTGAGAGTAAGCGGGGGGGCCTGGTTTTCTAAGACCCAGTACTTC. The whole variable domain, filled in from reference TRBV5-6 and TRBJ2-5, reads DAGVTQSPTHLIKTRGQQVTLRCSPKSGHDTVSWYQQALGQGPQFIFQYYEEEERQRGNFPDRFSGHQFPNYSSELNVNALLLGDSALYLCASSLRVSGGAWFSKTQYFGPGTRLLVL.

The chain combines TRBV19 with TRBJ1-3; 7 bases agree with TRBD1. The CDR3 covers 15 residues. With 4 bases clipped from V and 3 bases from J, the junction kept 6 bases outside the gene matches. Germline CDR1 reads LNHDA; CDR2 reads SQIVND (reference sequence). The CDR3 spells CASSTQRDSGNTIYF. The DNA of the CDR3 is TGTGCCAGTAGTACCCAAAGGGACAGTGGAAACACCATATATTTT.

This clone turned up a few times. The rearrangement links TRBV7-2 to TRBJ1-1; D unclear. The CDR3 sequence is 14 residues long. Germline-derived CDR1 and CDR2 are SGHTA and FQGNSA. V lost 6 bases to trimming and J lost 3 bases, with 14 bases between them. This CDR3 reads CASRLEWGDTEAFF. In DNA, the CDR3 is TGTGCCAGCAGACTAGAATGGGGTGACACTGAAGCTTTCTTT.

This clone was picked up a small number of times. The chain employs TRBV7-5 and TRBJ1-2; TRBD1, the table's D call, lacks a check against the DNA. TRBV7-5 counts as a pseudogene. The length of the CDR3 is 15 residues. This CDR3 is CARSLGQGRDYGYTF. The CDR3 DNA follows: TGTGCCAGAAGCTTAGGACAGGGGCGTGACTATGGCTACACCTTC.

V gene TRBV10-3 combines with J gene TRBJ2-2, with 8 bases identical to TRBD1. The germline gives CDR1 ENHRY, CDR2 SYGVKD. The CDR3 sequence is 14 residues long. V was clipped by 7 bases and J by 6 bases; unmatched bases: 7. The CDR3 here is CAITPDREAGELFF. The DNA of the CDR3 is TGTGCCATCACCCCGGACAGGGAAGCCGGGGAGCTGTTTTTT.

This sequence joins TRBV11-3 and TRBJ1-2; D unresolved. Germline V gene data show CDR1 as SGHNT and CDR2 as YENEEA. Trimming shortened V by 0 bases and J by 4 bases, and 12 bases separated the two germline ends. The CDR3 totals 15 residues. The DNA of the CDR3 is TGTGCCAGCAGCTTAGATCGGAGGGAAGGCTATGGCTACACCTTC. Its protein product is CASSLDRREGYGYTF.

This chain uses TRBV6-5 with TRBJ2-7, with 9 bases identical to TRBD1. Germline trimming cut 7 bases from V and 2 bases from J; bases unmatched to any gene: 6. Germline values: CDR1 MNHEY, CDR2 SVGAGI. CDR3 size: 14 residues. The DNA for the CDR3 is TGTGCCAGCAAAACCACAGGGGGCACCTACGAGCAGTACTTC. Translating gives CASKTTGGTYEQYF.

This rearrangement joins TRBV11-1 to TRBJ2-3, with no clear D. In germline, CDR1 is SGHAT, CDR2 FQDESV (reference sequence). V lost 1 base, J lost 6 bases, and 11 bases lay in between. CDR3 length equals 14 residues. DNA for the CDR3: TGTGCCAGCAGCTTAGGCGCCCCCCCCGATACGCAGTATTTT. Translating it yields CASSLGAPPDTQYF. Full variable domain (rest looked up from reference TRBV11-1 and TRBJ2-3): EAEVAQSPRYKITEKSQAVAFWCDPISGHATLYWYRQILGQGPELLVQFQDESVVDDSQLPKDRFSAERLKGVDSTLKIQPAELGDSAMYLCASSLGAPPDTQYFGPGTRLTVL.

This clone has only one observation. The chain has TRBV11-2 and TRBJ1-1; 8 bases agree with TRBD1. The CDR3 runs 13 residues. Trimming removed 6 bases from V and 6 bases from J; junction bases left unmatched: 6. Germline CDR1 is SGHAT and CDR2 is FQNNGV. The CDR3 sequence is CASRGQGGAEAFF. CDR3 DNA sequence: TGTGCCAGCAGAGGACAGGGCGGCGCTGAAGCTTTCTTT.

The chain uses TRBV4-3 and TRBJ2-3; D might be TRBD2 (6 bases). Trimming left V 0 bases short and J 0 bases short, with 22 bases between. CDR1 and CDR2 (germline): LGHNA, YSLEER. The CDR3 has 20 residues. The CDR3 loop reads CASSQDFGVVGGYSTDTQYF. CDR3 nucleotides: TGCGCCAGCAGCCAAGATTTCGGGGTTGTCGGGGGTTATAGCACAGATACGCAGTATTTT.

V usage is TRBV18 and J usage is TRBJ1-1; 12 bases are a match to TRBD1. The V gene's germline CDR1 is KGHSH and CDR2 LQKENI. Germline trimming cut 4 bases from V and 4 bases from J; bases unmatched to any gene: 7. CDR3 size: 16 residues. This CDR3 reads CASSHRDRGQGTEAFF. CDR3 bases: TGTGCCAGCTCACACCGGGACAGGGGGCAGGGCACTGAAGCTTTCTTT.

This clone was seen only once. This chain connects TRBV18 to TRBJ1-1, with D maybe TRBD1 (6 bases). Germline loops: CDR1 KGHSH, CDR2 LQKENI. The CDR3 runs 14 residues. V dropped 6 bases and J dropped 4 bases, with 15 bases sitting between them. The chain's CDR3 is CASSPNLQGTEAFF. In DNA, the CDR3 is TGTGCCAGCTCCCCCAATTTACAGGGCACTGAAGCTTTCTTT.

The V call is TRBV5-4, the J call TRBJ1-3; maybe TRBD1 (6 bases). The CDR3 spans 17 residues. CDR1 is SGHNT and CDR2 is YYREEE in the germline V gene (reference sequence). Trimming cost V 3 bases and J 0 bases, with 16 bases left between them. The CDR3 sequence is CASSSGQSPLSGNTIYF. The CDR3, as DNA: TGTGCCAGCAGCTCTGGACAGTCCCCACTCTCTGGAAACACCATATATTTT.

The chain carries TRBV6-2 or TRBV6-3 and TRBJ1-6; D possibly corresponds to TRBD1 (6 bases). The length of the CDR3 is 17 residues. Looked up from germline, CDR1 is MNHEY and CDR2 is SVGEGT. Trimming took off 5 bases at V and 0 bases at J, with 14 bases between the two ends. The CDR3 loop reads CASSDPGTSSYNSPLHF. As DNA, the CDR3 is TGTGCCAGCAGTGACCCCGGGACAAGCTCCTATAATTCACCCCTCCACTTT.

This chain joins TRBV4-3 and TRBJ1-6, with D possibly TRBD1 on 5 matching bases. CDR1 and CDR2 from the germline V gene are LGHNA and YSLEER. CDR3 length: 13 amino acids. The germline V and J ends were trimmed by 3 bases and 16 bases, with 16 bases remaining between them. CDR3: CASSHEPQGFLHF. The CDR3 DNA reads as TGCGCCAGCAGCCACGAACCTCAGGGTTTTCTCCACTTT.

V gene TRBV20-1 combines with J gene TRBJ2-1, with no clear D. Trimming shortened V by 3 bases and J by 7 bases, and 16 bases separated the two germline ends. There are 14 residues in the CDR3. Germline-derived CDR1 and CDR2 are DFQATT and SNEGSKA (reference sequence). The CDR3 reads CSASDTTGKNEQFF. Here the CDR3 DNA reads TGCAGTGCTAGTGATACAACGGGTAAGAATGAGCAGTTCTTC.

CDR3 DNA sequence: TGTGCCAGCAGATCGGGACAGGGGAACACCATATATTTT. Translation gives CASRSGQGNTIYF. The genes are TRBV6-5 and TRBJ1-3; 10 bases match TRBD1. Germline V CDR1 and CDR2: MNHEY, SVGAGI. The CDR3 contains 13 residues. The ends lost 6 bases at V and 7 bases at J; junction bases unmatched: 3.

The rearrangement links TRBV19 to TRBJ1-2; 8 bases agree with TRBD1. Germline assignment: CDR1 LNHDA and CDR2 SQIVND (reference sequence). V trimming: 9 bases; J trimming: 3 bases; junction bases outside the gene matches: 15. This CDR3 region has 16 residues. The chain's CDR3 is CASWRDRKSGHYGYTF. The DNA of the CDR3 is TGTGCCAGCTGGCGGGACAGGAAAAGCGGGCACTATGGCTACACCTTC.

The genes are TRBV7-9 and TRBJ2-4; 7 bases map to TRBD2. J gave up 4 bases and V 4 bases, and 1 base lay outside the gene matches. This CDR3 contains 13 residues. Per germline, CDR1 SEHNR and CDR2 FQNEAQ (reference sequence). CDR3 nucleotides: TGTGCCAGCAGCTCTAGCGGTAAAAACATTCAGTACTTC. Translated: CASSSSGKNIQYF.